Listed here is a single T cell receptor (beta chain). What it binds is unknown. This entry is derived from a study of memory CD4+ T cells and cytomegalovirus serostatus. Profiling relied on immunoSEQ multiplex PCR, and the TCRdb table lists in-frame clones only, not all of them. The sample lists tens of thousands of clones, roughly 78% occurring once. Broader study findings: Of under 200 reported CMV TCRbeta sequences, 60 to 85 were found in memory CD4+ repertoires. The CMV-associated TCR signature appears largely within the CD4+ memory repertoire.

The sort gate was single viable CD3+CD4+CD8-CD45RO+ cells for memory CD4+ T cells. CMV serostatus came from serum IgG against pp150, pp28, p38, p52. Positive selection with CD4 microbeads enriched total CD4+ T cells. This clonotype was sampled from an adult in good health and CMV-seronegative. Material for sequencing was memory CD4+ T cells from blood.

The CDR3 region has the DNA TGTGCCAGCAGCTTAGGGACTAGCGGGAGTGGGTTACGAGATACGCAGTATTTT. Translating gives CASSLGTSGSGLRDTQYF. The rearrangement uses TRBV7-3 and TRBJ2-3; 14 bases align to TRBD2. The CDR3 extends over 18 amino acids. Germline values: CDR1 SGHTA, CDR2 FQGTGA. Trimming at V came to 2 bases and at J to 5 bases, leaving 9 bases not matched to a gene.